This T cell receptor (beta chain) was sequenced for a study of cytomegalovirus exposure and HLA in healthy donors. Study results and limitations: Presence/absence comparisons presumed near-even sequencing depth among donors. Earlier results showed most TCR beta V segments being productive about 90% or about 30% of the time. When analyzed later, a missense DCLRE1C variant was found to be linked to TCR beta V- and J-gene trimming.

Of note for this clone: Its antigen is not identified.

The PCR used 60 Vbeta and 13 Jbeta primers. Per the original data handling: Later reanalysis found 60 million to 90 million unique TCR beta chains, about 10 million of them shared. Produced via immunoSEQ multiplex PCR; TCRdb's table is partial and in-frame only. For V, J and clone size, that table is used; D and trimming come from the DNA. The sample lists some 200,000 clones, 62% occurring once. Germline V CDR1 and CDR2: LNHNV, YYDKDF (reference sequence). Trimming took 0 bases from V and 6 from J, leaving 27 bases between them. The length of the CDR3 is 19 residues. Sequences were obtained from PBMCs. The V call is TRBV15, the J call TRBJ2-7; D might be TRBD2 (6 bases). This sequence was found in a man aged 35-49 years in good health and CMV-seronegative. CDR3 in DNA: TGTGCCACCAGCAGAGATAGGGTTTTCAACACCCGCTTGGGAGGCGAGCAGTACTTC. Translation: CATSRDRVFNTRLGGEQYF. Full variable domain (missing parts from reference TRBV15 and TRBJ2-7): DAMVIQNPRYQVTQFGKPVTLSCSQTLNHNVMYWYQQKSSQAPKLLFHYYDKDFNNEADTPDNFQSRRPNTSFCFLDIRSPGLGDTAMYLCATSRDRVFNTRLGGEQYFGPGTRLTVT.